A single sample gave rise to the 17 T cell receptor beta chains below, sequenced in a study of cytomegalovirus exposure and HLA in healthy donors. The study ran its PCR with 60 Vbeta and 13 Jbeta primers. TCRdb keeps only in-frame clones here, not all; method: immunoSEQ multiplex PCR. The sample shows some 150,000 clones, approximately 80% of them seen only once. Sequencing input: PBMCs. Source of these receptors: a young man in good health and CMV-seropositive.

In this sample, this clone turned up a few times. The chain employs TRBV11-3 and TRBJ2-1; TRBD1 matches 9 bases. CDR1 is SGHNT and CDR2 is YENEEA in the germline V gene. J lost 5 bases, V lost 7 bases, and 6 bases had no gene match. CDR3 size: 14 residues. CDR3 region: CASNTGTGNNEQFF. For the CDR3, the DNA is TGTGCCAGCAACACCGGGACAGGGAACAATGAGCAGTTCTTC. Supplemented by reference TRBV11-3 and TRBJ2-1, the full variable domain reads EAGVVQSPRYKIIEKKQPVAFWCNPISGHNTLYWYLQNLGQGPELLIRYENEEAVDDSQLPKDRFSAERLKGVDSTLKIQPAELGDSAVYLCASNTGTGNNEQFFGPGTRLTVL.

The CDR3 nucleotides read TGTGCCAGCTCATCCGGGACAGGAGGTTCACCCCTCCACTTT. Amino acids: CASSSGTGGSPLHF. This rearrangement joins TRBV18 to TRBJ1-6, with 8 bases that match TRBD1. CDR3 length equals 14 residues. V trimming: 5 bases; J trimming: 9 bases; junction bases outside the gene matches: 6. The germline CDR1 and CDR2 sequences are KGHSH and LQKENI.

CDR3 sequence reads: CASRLADSRDTQYF. CDR3 bases: TGCGCCAGCAGGCTAGCAGATTCACGCGATACGCAGTATTTT. The chain uses TRBV5-1 and TRBJ2-3, with D tentatively TRBD2 (5 bases). Germline lookup yields CDR1 SGHRS and CDR2 YFSETQ. CDR3 length equals 14 residues. Trimming stripped 5 bases from V and 6 bases from J, with 16 bases between.

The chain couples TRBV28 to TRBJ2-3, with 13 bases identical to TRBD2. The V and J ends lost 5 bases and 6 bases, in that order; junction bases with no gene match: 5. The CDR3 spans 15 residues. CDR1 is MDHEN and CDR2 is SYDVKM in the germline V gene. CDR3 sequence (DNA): TGTGCCAGCAGTCGGACTAGCGGGGGAGTGGATACGCAGTATTTT. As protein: CASSRTSGGVDTQYF.

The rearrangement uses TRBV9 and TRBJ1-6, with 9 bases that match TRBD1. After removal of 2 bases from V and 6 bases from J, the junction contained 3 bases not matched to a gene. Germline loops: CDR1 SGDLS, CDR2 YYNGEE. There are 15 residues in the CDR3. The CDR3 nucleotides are TGTGCCAGCAGCGTGGGGGACAGGGCTAATTCACCCCTCCACTTT. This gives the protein CASSVGDRANSPLHF.

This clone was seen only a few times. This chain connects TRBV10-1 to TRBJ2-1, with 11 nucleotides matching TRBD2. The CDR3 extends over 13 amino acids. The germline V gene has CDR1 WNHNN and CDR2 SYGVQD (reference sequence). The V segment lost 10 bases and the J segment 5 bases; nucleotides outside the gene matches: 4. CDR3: CANLLAGDNEQFF. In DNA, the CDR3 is TGCGCCAACCTACTAGCGGGGGACAATGAGCAGTTCTTC.

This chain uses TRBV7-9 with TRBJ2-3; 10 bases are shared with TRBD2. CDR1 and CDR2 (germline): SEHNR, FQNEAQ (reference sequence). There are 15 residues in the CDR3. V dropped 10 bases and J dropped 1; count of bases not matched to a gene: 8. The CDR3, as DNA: TGTGCCACCGAGCCGCTAGCGGGGGGCACAGATACGCAGTATTTT. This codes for CATEPLAGGTDTQYF.

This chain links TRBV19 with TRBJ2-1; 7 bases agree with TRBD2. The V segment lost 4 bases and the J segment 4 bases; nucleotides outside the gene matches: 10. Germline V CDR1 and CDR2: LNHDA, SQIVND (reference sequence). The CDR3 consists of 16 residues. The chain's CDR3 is CASSTRQLRGYNEQFF. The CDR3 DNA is TGTGCCAGTAGTACGCGCCAGCTGCGGGGGTACAATGAGCAGTTCTTC.

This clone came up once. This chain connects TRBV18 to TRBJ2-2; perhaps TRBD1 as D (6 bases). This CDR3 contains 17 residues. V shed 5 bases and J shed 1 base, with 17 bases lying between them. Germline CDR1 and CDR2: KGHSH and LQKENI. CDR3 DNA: TGTGCCAGCTCAGCAACAGGGCTATCGAAGAACACCGGGGAGCTGTTTTTT. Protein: CASSATGLSKNTGELFF. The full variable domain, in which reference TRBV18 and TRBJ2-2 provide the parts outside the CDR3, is NAGVMQNPRHLVRRRGQEARLRCSPMKGHSHVYWYRQLPEEGLKFMVYLQKENIIDESGMPKERFSAEFPKEGPSILRIQQVVRGDSAAYFCASSATGLSKNTGELFFGEGSRLTVL.

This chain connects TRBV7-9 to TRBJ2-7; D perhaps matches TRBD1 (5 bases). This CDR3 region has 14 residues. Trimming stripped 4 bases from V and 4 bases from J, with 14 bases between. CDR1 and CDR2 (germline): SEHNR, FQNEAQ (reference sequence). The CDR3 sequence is CASSSRQQPYEQYF. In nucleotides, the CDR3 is TGTGCCAGCAGCTCTAGACAGCAACCTTACGAGCAGTACTTC.

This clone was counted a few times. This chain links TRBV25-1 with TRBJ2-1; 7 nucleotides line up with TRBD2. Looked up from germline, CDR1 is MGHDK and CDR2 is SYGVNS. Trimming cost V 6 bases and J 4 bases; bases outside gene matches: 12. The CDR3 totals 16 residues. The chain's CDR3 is CASRGSTGGLYNEQFF. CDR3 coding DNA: TGTGCCAGCAGGGGTTCTACGGGGGGTCTTTACAATGAGCAGTTCTTC.

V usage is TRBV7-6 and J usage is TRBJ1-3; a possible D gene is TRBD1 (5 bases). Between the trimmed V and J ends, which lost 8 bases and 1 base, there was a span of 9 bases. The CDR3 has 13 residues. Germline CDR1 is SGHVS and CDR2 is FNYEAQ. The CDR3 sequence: CASRRDSGNTIYF. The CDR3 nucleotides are TGTGCCAGCCGCAGGGATTCTGGAAACACCATATATTTT.

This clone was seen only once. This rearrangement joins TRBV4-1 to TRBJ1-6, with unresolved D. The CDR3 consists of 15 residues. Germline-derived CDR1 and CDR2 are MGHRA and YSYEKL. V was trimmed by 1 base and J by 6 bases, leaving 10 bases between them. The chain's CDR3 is CASSQVIVINSPLHF. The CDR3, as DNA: TGCGCCAGCAGCCAAGTCATAGTTATTAATTCACCCCTCCACTTT.

CDR3 protein: CASSRGTSPETQYF. CDR3 DNA: TGTGCCAGCTCACGCGGGACTAGCCCAGAGACCCAGTACTTC. This sequence joins TRBV18 and TRBJ2-5; 9 positions agree with TRBD2. In germline, CDR1 is KGHSH, CDR2 LQKENI. The junction had 4 bases not matched to a gene; V was cut back by 4 bases and J by 4 bases. CDR3 length equals 14 residues.

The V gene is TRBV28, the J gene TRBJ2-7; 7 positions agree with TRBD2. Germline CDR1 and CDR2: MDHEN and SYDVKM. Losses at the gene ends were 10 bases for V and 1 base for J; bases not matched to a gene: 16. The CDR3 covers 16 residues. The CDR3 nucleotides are TGTGCCATCGGCCGGGGAAGACTAGCTGTTTCCTACGAGCAGTACTTC. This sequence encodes CAIGRGRLAVSYEQYF. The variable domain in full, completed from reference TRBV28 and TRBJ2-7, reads DVKVTQSSRYLVKRTGEKVFLECVQDMDHENMFWYRQDPGLGLRLIYFSYDVKMKEKGDIPEGYSVSREKKERFSLILESASTNQTSMYLCAIGRGRLAVSYEQYFGPGTRLTVT.

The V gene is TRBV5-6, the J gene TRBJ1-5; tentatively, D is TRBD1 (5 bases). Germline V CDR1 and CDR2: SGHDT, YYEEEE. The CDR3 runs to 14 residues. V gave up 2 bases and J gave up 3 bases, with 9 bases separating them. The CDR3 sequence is CASSLGVDNQPQHF. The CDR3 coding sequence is TGTGCCAGCAGCTTAGGGGTCGACAATCAGCCCCAGCATTTT.

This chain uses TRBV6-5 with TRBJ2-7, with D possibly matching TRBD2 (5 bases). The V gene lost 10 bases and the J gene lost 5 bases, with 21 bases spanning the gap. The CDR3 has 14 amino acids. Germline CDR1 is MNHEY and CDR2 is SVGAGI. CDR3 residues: CATKSMLGSHEQYF. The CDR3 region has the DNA TGTGCCACCAAGAGCATGTTAGGGAGTCACGAGCAGTACTTC.